Listed below are T cell receptor beta chains from one sample, sequenced in a study of T-cell reconstitution after alpha-beta-depleted transplantation in children. In TCRdb, the PCR reads were re-called with MiXCR into one record per CDR3 protein. Of 250,000 to 350,000 distinct CDR3 sequences listed, over 8% are singletons. The sequencing used PBMCs from the stem cell graft donor, collected from the stem cell graft. These receptors were obtained from a human donor who donated a stem cell graft to a child with SCID. Both conserved end residues are part of each CDR3.

v_gene	CDR3aa
TRBV10-3	CAIMVETQETQYF
TRBV4-2	CASSQEGGGAWEQYF
TRBV27	CASSLGGRVMETQYF
TRBV25-1	CASSEKRGINSPLHF
TRBV27	CASSPSAHSGNTIYF
TRBV12-5	CASAPGQGFYQPQHF
TRBV7-9	CASSNPGTVNRDEQFF
TRBV10-3	CAISLPHTDTQYF
TRBV10-1	CASSESRFGVTNEQFF
TRBV5-5	CASSSSGLSNEQFF
TRBV4-2	CASSQEDRGQPQHF
TRBV29-1	CSVETLAGGPYNEQFF
TRBV5-1	CASSSVTTDTQYF
TRBV6-5	CASSYSGTGGIDEQFF
TRBV7-9	CASSRGGHEQYF
TRBV2	CASSDAGTGNYGYTF
TRBV5-1	CASSLLAGGLQETQYF
TRBV12-3/TRBV12-4	CASSRGSWFRGDTEAFF
TRBV5-1	CASSRRDRADEQYF
TRBV28	CASSSGLAGGRETQYF
TRBV20-1	CSASNPGQGGEKLFF
TRBV14	CASSARVGSYNEQFF
TRBV12-3/TRBV12-4	CASSPRTGRQTQYF
TRBV19	CASSIPPGERPQHF
TRBV13	CASSIRTKETQYF
TRBV12-3/TRBV12-4	CASSLVGAVSTDTQYF
TRBV20-1	CSAGRSSYEQYF
TRBV19	CASSIRGVSSGANVLTF
TRBV4-1	CASSPGQYTGELFF
TRBV5-4	CACSPGDRDLQETQYF
TRBV12-3/TRBV12-4	CASSFSGELFF
TRBV12-3/TRBV12-4	CASSFLAGSVNEQFF
TRBV10-3	CAIRGDYEQYF
TRBV5-1	CASSPGLWGANEETQYF
TRBV29-1	CSVWGLETQNF
TRBV7-8	CASSLVSATDTQYF
TRBV20-1	CSAREPEGGVHGYTF
TRBV12-3/TRBV12-4	CASSASRTSYNEQFF
TRBV7-6	CASSATGLDSPLHF
TRBV4-1	CASSQGLRKTKNIQYF
TRBV20-1	CSANQGTNTEAFF
TRBV7-3	CASTSYTLGGITGELFF
TRBV5-1	CASSLGWVGELFF
TRBV11-1	CASSVIDEQFF
TRBV14	CASSRRGTGGTGELFF
TRBV5-1	CASSPEGLYEQYF